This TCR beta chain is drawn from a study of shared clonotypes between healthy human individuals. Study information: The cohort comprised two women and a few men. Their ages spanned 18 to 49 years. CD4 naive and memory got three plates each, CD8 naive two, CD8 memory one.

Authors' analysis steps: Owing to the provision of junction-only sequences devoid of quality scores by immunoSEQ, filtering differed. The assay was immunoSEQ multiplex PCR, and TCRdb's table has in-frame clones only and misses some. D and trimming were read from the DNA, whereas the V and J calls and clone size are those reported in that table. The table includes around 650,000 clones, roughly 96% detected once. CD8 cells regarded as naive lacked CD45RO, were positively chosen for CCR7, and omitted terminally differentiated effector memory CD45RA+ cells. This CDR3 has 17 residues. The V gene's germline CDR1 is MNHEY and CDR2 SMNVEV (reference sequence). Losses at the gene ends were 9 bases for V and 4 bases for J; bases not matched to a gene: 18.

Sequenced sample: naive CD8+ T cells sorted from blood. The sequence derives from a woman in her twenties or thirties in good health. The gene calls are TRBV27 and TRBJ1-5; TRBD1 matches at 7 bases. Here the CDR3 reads CASWSRDSLGPNQPQHF. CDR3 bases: TGTGCCAGTTGGTCCCGGGACAGCTTAGGACCAAATCAGCCCCAGCATTTT.